Each of the 8 T cell receptor beta chains below was sequenced from the same sample in a study of blood T cell repertoires in COVID-19. Profiling relied on immunoSEQ multiplex PCR, and the TCRdb table lists in-frame clones only, not all of them. The sample includes about 370,000 clones, 80% to 90% seen only once; the top ten take 1%. Sample: PBMCs or T cells enriched from blood (not recorded which). The origin of the receptors is a man younger than 35 who had recovered from COVID-19.

The CDR3 protein is CASRISRGGADGYTF. Written as DNA, the CDR3 is TGTGCCAGCAGGATCTCCCGGGGGGGGGCTGATGGCTACACCTTC. The gene calls are TRBV27 and TRBJ1-2, with D perhaps TRBD1 (6 bases). Germline CDR1 MNHEY, CDR2 SMNVEV (reference sequence). Trimming pared 6 bases from V and 6 bases from J, leaving 20 bases between. The CDR3 length is 15 residues.

The V call is TRBV5-1, the J call TRBJ2-1, with 10 bases fitting TRBD2. The CDR3 has 18 amino acids. The V segment lost 3 bases and the J segment 7 bases; nucleotides outside the gene matches: 16. Germline CDR1 and CDR2: SGHRS and YFSETQ. CDR3: CASSSRGPSGRGGNEQFF. The CDR3 bases are TGCGCCAGCAGCTCCCGTGGCCCGAGCGGGAGGGGTGGGAATGAGCAGTTCTTC. Full variable domain (remainder filled in from reference TRBV5-1 and TRBJ2-1): KAGVTQTPRYLIKTRGQQVTLSCSPISGHRSVSWYQQTPGQGLQFLFEYFSETQRNKGNFPGRFSGRQFSNSRSEMNVSTLELGDSALYLCASSSRGPSGRGGNEQFFGPGTRLTVL.

The gene calls are TRBV20-1 and TRBJ2-7, with 10 bases lining up with TRBD2. Germline V gene lookup returns CDR1 DFQATT and CDR2 SNEGSKA (reference sequence). CDR3 length: 15 residues. The V segment lost 3 bases and the J segment 4 bases; nucleotides outside the gene matches: 9. CDR3 bases: TGCAGTGCTAGTAGTCTAGCGGGAGTGAAGTACGAGCAGTACTTC. It is translated as CSASSLAGVKYEQYF.

This chain connects TRBV19 to TRBJ2-1; 7 bases are a match to TRBD2. The CDR3 covers 15 residues. V was clipped by 3 bases and J by 12 bases; unmatched bases: 14. Germline V gene data show CDR1 as LNHDA and CDR2 as SQIVND (reference sequence). The CDR3 bases are TGTGCCAGTAGTATGGGGAGCGGGATGGCGTCATGGCAGTTCTTC. Its translation: CASSMGSGMASWQFF. Looking up the rest from reference TRBV19 and TRBJ2-1 gives the full variable domain: DGGITQSPKYLFRKEGQNVTLSCEQNLNHDAMYWYRQDPGQGLRLIYYSQIVNDFQKGDIAEGYSVSREKKESFPLTVTSAQKNPTAFYLCASSMGSGMASWQFFGPGTRLTVL.

This clone has a single count. V is TRBV18 and J is TRBJ1-1; a possible D gene is TRBD1 (5 bases). The CDR3 consists of 16 residues. The V gene's germline CDR1 is KGHSH and CDR2 LQKENI. The V and J ends lost 3 bases and 6 bases respectively, with 20 bases between them. The CDR3 spells CASSPDFGGWGSEAFF. The CDR3 DNA sequence: TGTGCCAGCTCACCTGACTTCGGGGGATGGGGCTCTGAAGCTTTCTTT.

The V gene is TRBV4-2, the J gene TRBJ1-1; D is undetermined. Germline values: CDR1 LGHNA, CDR2 YNFKEQ. The CDR3 is 16 amino acids. The V end lost 0 bases, the J end lost 0 bases, and 11 bases lay between the germline ends. For the CDR3, the DNA is TGTGCCAGCAGCCAAGATAGATACGGTATGAACACTGAAGCTTTCTTT. It specifies CASSQDRYGMNTEAFF.

The chain employs TRBV5-1 and TRBJ1-1; D perhaps matches TRBD1 (6 bases). Germline V gene data show CDR1 as SGHRS and CDR2 as YFSETQ. V was pared by 4 bases and J by 13 bases, with 23 bases between. The CDR3 has 14 residues. The CDR3: CASSPSGTTRDGFF. CDR3 DNA: TGCGCCAGCAGCCCTTCCGGGACAACTCGTGATGGTTTCTTT.

CDR3 sequence reads: CASSVGGLAGGPGDTQYF. The CDR3 region has the DNA TGTGCCAGCAGCGTAGGCGGACTAGCGGGAGGCCCCGGAGATACGCAGTATTTT. The chain carries TRBV9 and TRBJ2-3, with 14 bases that match TRBD2. The length of the CDR3 is 18 residues. The germline V gene encodes CDR1 SGDLS and CDR2 YYNGEE. Trimming removed 0 bases from V and 5 bases from J; junction bases left unmatched: 8.